This TCR beta chain was obtained from a study of blood T cell dynamics during melanoma immunotherapy. Study details: First-line therapy was either pembrolizumab or nivolumab with ipilimumab for metastatic melanoma.

V lost 5 bases to trimming and J lost 1 base, with 14 bases between them. The CDR3 extends over 15 amino acids. CDR1 and CDR2 (germline): SGHTA, FQGNSA. Time point in this sample: pre-treatment baseline. One draw preceded checkpoint blockade; another followed its first cycle at week 3. At 12 weeks after first infusion, RECIST 1.1 defined response for most patients. Method: immunoSEQ multiplex PCR; TCRdb's copy keeps in-frame clones and lacks some. The repertoire holds under 15,000 clones, with about 86% as singletons. The receptor comes from a human donor with melanoma. Sample: blood, taken from a patient treated with checkpoint blockade. The chain couples TRBV7-2 to TRBJ2-5, with D perhaps TRBD2 (5 bases). This chain's CDR3 is CASSEWASSQETQYF. The CDR3 bases are TGTGCCAGCAGCGAATGGGCTAGCTCCCAAGAGACCCAGTACTTC.